This T cell receptor beta chain is from a study of siplizumab effects on memory and regulatory T cells. Repertoires were generated with immunoSEQ multiplex PCR, while TCRdb's copy carries only in-frame clones and drops some. Here the sample spans about 55,000 clones, 95% to 98% being singletons. Unstimulated naive, memory, effector memory and TEMRA subsets from three donor pairs underwent sequencing. The CDR3 runs to 13 residues. Trimming shortened V by 7 bases and J by 5 bases, and 14 bases separated the two germline ends. Germline loops: CDR1 LNHDA, CDR2 SQIVND (reference sequence). The sample comprised naive CD4+ T cells sorted from blood. The chain combines TRBV19 with TRBJ1-2; perhaps TRBD1 as D (5 bases). This receptor was obtained from a human donor in good health. CDR3 residues: CASKGTQLYGYTF. The CDR3 nucleotides are TGTGCCAGTAAGGGGACTCAGCTATATGGCTACACCTTC.